Listed below are T cell receptor beta chains from one sample, sequenced in a study of shared clonotypes between healthy human individuals. Assay: immunoSEQ multiplex PCR; the TCRdb copy retains only in-frame clones and omits some. Of fewer than 700,000 clones listed, just over 75% are singletons. Sequenced: PBMCs. The receptors stem from a woman aged 40 to 50 in good health. Some clones in this sample may be carry-over from other donors' samples. CDR3s include the opening cysteine and the closing phenylalanine or tryptophan. The D gene is left open where the match is weak. Some rows have no size entry. The others give once, few or many, or a class for an expanded clone.

J gene: TRBJ2-2
CDR3 length: 14
clone size: NA
V gene: TRBV29-1
D gene: TRBD2
CDR3 DNA: TGCAGCGTCCTAGCGGGACTGAACACCGGGGAGCTGTTTTTT
CDR3 protein: CSVLAGLNTGELFF

J gene: TRBJ2-2
CDR3 length: 16
clone size: NA
V gene: TRBV7-3
D gene: NA
CDR3 DNA: TGTGCCAGCAGCTTAACCCCGTCTCCCCAAACGGGGGAGCTGTTTTTT
CDR3 protein: CASSLTPSPQTGELFF

J gene: TRBJ2-7
CDR3 length: 14
clone size: NA
V gene: TRBV5-1
D gene: NA
CDR3 DNA: TGCGCCAGCAGCTTGGAAGGGACACCTAACGAGCAGTACTTC
CDR3 protein: CASSLEGTPNEQYF

J gene: TRBJ2-7
CDR3 length: 12
clone size: NA
V gene: TRBV29-1
D gene: NA
CDR3 DNA: TGCAGCGTTGTATCGGACGGCTACGAGCAGTACTTC
CDR3 protein: CSVVSDGYEQYF

J gene: TRBJ2-7
CDR3 length: 12
clone size: many
V gene: TRBV10-3
D gene: TRBD1
CDR3 DNA: TGTGCCATCAGTGAGCGAGGGGGCGCTGAATACTTC
CDR3 protein: CAISERGGAEYF

J gene: TRBJ2-3
CDR3 length: 18
clone size: NA
V gene: TRBV4-3
D gene: TRBD2
CDR3 DNA: TGCGCCAGCAGCCAAGATGGAACTAGCGGGAGCAGCACAGATACGCAGTATTTT
CDR3 protein: CASSQDGTSGSSTDTQYF

J gene: TRBJ2-5
CDR3 length: 14
clone size: NA
V gene: TRBV14
D gene: NA
CDR3 DNA: TGTGCCAGCAGCCAAGAACCCGAGGAGGAGACCCAGTACTTC
CDR3 protein: CASSQEPEEETQYF

J gene: TRBJ1-4
CDR3 length: 16
clone size: NA
V gene: TRBV18
D gene: TRBD1
CDR3 DNA: TGTGCCAGCTCACCACCGATGGACAGGGGGAATGAAAAACTGTTTTTT
CDR3 protein: CASSPPMDRGNEKLFF

J gene: TRBJ2-4
CDR3 length: 12
clone size: NA
V gene: TRBV29-1
D gene: NA
CDR3 DNA: TGCAGCGTGACCGACGCGGAGCGTGTTCAGTACTTC
CDR3 protein: CSVTDAERVQYF

J gene: TRBJ2-7
CDR3 length: 14
clone size: NA
V gene: TRBV11-2
D gene: TRBD1
CDR3 DNA: TGTGCCACCACGCCCGGGACAGGGCCTCGCGAGCAGTACTTC
CDR3 protein: CATTPGTGPREQYF

J gene: TRBJ2-5
CDR3 length: 13
clone size: once
V gene: TRBV9
D gene: NA
CDR3 DNA: TGTGCCAGCAGCGGGCGTACCGGGGAGACCCAGTACTTC
CDR3 protein: CASSGRTGETQYF

J gene: TRBJ2-7
CDR3 length: 14
clone size: NA
V gene: TRBV7-6
D gene: TRBD2
CDR3 DNA: TGTGCCAGCAGCCCCGGGACTAGCGCCTACGAGCAGTACTTC
CDR3 protein: CASSPGTSAYEQYF

J gene: TRBJ2-2
CDR3 length: 15
clone size: NA
V gene: TRBV7-6
D gene: NA
CDR3 DNA: TGTGCCAGCAGCGCATTGGGGGCAGTTGGCGGGGAGCTGTTTTTT
CDR3 protein: CASSALGAVGGELFF

J gene: TRBJ1-1
CDR3 length: 15
clone size: NA
V gene: TRBV4-1
D gene: NA
CDR3 DNA: TGCGCCAGCAGCCAAGAGTCTGCAGGCCCCACGGAAGCTTTCTTT
CDR3 protein: CASSQESAGPTEAFF

J gene: TRBJ1-1
CDR3 length: 14
clone size: NA
V gene: TRBV9
D gene: NA
CDR3 DNA: TGTGCCAGCAGCGTAGTAGTCAACTCCCTTGAAGCTTTCTTT
CDR3 protein: CASSVVVNSLEAFF

J gene: TRBJ1-3
CDR3 length: 16
clone size: NA
V gene: TRBV30
D gene: NA
CDR3 DNA: TGTGCCTGGAGCCCGGGACTCCTGAGCTCTGGAAACACCATATATTTT
CDR3 protein: CAWSPGLLSSGNTIYF

J gene: TRBJ1-3
CDR3 length: 18
clone size: once
V gene: TRBV30
D gene: NA
CDR3 DNA: TGTGCCTGGAGTGTATTGGAGGCCGGGTGGACAGATGAAAACACCATATATTTT
CDR3 protein: CAWSVLEAGWTDENTIYF

J gene: TRBJ2-3
CDR3 length: 14
clone size: NA
V gene: TRBV9
D gene: NA
CDR3 DNA: TGTGCCAGCAGCGTAGCGAGTAGAGGAGATACGCAGTATTTT
CDR3 protein: CASSVASRGDTQYF

J gene: TRBJ2-7
CDR3 length: 14
clone size: NA
V gene: TRBV29-1
D gene: TRBD2
CDR3 DNA: TGCAGCGTGGCGCGGGGACTATCTTATGACGAGCAGTACTTC
CDR3 protein: CSVARGLSYDEQYF

J gene: TRBJ2-3
CDR3 length: 17
clone size: NA
V gene: TRBV18
D gene: TRBD2
CDR3 DNA: TGTGCCAGCTCAACCCTTTTGGCGGGAGTTTCCGCAGATACGCAGTATTTT
CDR3 protein: CASSTLLAGVSADTQYF

J gene: TRBJ1-1
CDR3 length: 15
clone size: NA
V gene: TRBV5-6
D gene: NA
CDR3 DNA: TGTGCCAGCAGCCTACGGACCACCCCAAACACTGAAGCTTTCTTT
CDR3 protein: CASSLRTTPNTEAFF

J gene: TRBJ2-7
CDR3 length: 14
clone size: NA
V gene: TRBV11-1
D gene: NA
CDR3 DNA: TGTGCCAGCAGCTTTAGGGGGACCTCCTACGAGCAGTACTTC
CDR3 protein: CASSFRGTSYEQYF

J gene: TRBJ2-1
CDR3 length: 13
clone size: NA
V gene: TRBV28
D gene: NA
CDR3 DNA: TGTGCCAGCAGTTTACTTACTAGCAATGAGCAGTTCTTC
CDR3 protein: CASSLLTSNEQFF

J gene: TRBJ1-5
CDR3 length: 12
clone size: NA
V gene: TRBV7-2
D gene: NA
CDR3 DNA: TGTGCCAGCAGCGGAGCCAATCAGCCCCAGCATTTT
CDR3 protein: CASSGANQPQHF

J gene: TRBJ2-7
CDR3 length: 15
clone size: NA
V gene: TRBV28
D gene: NA
CDR3 DNA: TGTGCCAGCAGTTTATCCGCAGGGAGCTCCTACGAGCAGTACTTC
CDR3 protein: CASSLSAGSSYEQYF

J gene: TRBJ2-1
CDR3 length: 15
clone size: NA
V gene: TRBV5-4
D gene: TRBD2
CDR3 DNA: TGTGCCAGCAGCTTGGAGGGCGGGAGGTACAATGAGCAGTTCTTC
CDR3 protein: CASSLEGGRYNEQFF

J gene: TRBJ1-1
CDR3 length: 14
clone size: few
V gene: TRBV5-6
D gene: NA
CDR3 DNA: TGTGCCAGCAGCCTAAACCGGGTTTGGACTGAAGCTTTCTTT
CDR3 protein: CASSLNRVWTEAFF

J gene: TRBJ2-2
CDR3 length: 15
clone size: NA
V gene: TRBV10-3
D gene: TRBD1
CDR3 DNA: TGTGCCATCAGTGGGAGACAGGGGCCGGCCGGGGAGCTGTTTTTT
CDR3 protein: CAISGRQGPAGELFF

J gene: TRBJ1-5
CDR3 length: 14
clone size: NA
V gene: TRBV30
D gene: TRBD1
CDR3 DNA: TGTGCCTGGAGTATCACAGGGGTACATCAGCCCCAGCATTTT
CDR3 protein: CAWSITGVHQPQHF

J gene: TRBJ2-6
CDR3 length: 18
clone size: NA
V gene: TRBV5-4
D gene: NA
CDR3 DNA: TGTGCCAGCAGCCCGGTGGCAGTCGATCTCTCTGGGGCCAACGTCCTGACTTTC
CDR3 protein: CASSPVAVDLSGANVLTF

J gene: TRBJ2-5
CDR3 length: 17
clone size: NA
V gene: TRBV15
D gene: NA
CDR3 DNA: TGTGCCACCAGCAGAGTAAAGGGAACCTCGTACCAAGAGACCCAGTACTTC
CDR3 protein: CATSRVKGTSYQETQYF

J gene: TRBJ2-1
CDR3 length: 15
clone size: few
V gene: TRBV6-1
D gene: TRBD1
CDR3 DNA: TGTGCCACCCAACAGGGGCCGAGCTCCTACAATGAGCAGTTCTTC
CDR3 protein: CATQQGPSSYNEQFF

J gene: TRBJ1-3
CDR3 length: 14
clone size: once
V gene: TRBV6-1
D gene: NA
CDR3 DNA: TGTGCCAGCAGTGAAGGCAGGGTTGGAAACACCATATATTTT
CDR3 protein: CASSEGRVGNTIYF

J gene: TRBJ1-3
CDR3 length: 13
clone size: NA
V gene: TRBV30
D gene: NA
CDR3 DNA: TGTGCCTGGAGTGCCAACTCTGGAAACACCATATATTTT
CDR3 protein: CAWSANSGNTIYF

J gene: TRBJ1-1
CDR3 length: 15
clone size: NA
V gene: TRBV11-2
D gene: NA
CDR3 DNA: TGTGCCAGCAGCCCTATTCTGGGGAGAGGTACTGAAGCTTTCTTT
CDR3 protein: CASSPILGRGTEAFF

J gene: TRBJ2-1
CDR3 length: 13
clone size: few
V gene: TRBV9
D gene: NA
CDR3 DNA: TGTGCCAGCAGCGTAGTCCTAGGCGCTGAGCAGTTCTTC
CDR3 protein: CASSVVLGAEQFF

J gene: TRBJ2-3
CDR3 length: 14
clone size: NA
V gene: TRBV5-4
D gene: NA
CDR3 DNA: TGTGCCAGCAGCTTGACTAGCAGCACAGATACGCAGTATTTT
CDR3 protein: CASSLTSSTDTQYF

J gene: TRBJ2-1
CDR3 length: 15
clone size: many
V gene: TRBV29-1
D gene: TRBD2
CDR3 DNA: TGCAGCGCTGGGTCTAGCGGGAGTTCTGTATTGGGGCAGTTCTTC
CDR3 protein: CSAGSSGSSVLGQFF

J gene: TRBJ2-2
CDR3 length: 16
clone size: once
V gene: TRBV5-1
D gene: TRBD2
CDR3 DNA: TGCGCCAGCAGCGGGGGACTAGCGGGCAAAACCGGGGAGCTGTTTTTT
CDR3 protein: CASSGGLAGKTGELFF

J gene: TRBJ1-2
CDR3 length: 17
clone size: NA
V gene: TRBV5-4
D gene: TRBD1
CDR3 DNA: TGTGCCAGCAGCTCCCCGGGACAGGGGGCTGGGCCCTATGGCTACACCTTC
CDR3 protein: CASSSPGQGAGPYGYTF

J gene: TRBJ1-3
CDR3 length: 15
clone size: NA
V gene: TRBV7-2
D gene: NA
CDR3 DNA: TGTGCCAGCAGCTTAGCGCTCGGGGCTGGAAACACCATATATTTT
CDR3 protein: CASSLALGAGNTIYF

J gene: TRBJ2-3
CDR3 length: 14
clone size: few
V gene: TRBV4-2
D gene: NA
CDR3 DNA: TGTGCCAGCAGCCAAGAGGGTAGCCCAGATACGCAGTATTTT
CDR3 protein: CASSQEGSPDTQYF

J gene: TRBJ1-1
CDR3 length: 15
clone size: NA
V gene: TRBV7-9
D gene: NA
CDR3 DNA: TGTGCCAGCAGCGCTTCTACAGGGATGGGGACTGAAGCTTTCTTT
CDR3 protein: CASSASTGMGTEAFF

J gene: TRBJ1-3
CDR3 length: 16
clone size: NA
V gene: TRBV28
D gene: NA
CDR3 DNA: TGTGCCAGCAGCCGCGTGGGGGACATCGGAGGAAACACCATATATTTT
CDR3 protein: CASSRVGDIGGNTIYF

J gene: TRBJ2-7
CDR3 length: 13
clone size: NA
V gene: TRBV6-5
D gene: NA
CDR3 DNA: TGTGCCAGCAGCCCTTTCCCTGGCTACGAGCAGTACTTC
CDR3 protein: CASSPFPGYEQYF

J gene: TRBJ1-1
CDR3 length: 16
clone size: NA
V gene: TRBV19
D gene: TRBD1
CDR3 DNA: TGTGCCAGTACCCCTTCCTTAGACAGGGAGAACACTGAAGCTTTCTTT
CDR3 protein: CASTPSLDRENTEAFF

J gene: TRBJ2-7
CDR3 length: 14
clone size: few
V gene: TRBV5-4
D gene: TRBD2
CDR3 DNA: TGTGCCAGCAGAAGGAGCGGGGGTTCCTACGAGCAGTACTTC
CDR3 protein: CASRRSGGSYEQYF

J gene: TRBJ2-7
CDR3 length: 15
clone size: NA
V gene: TRBV28
D gene: TRBD2
CDR3 DNA: TGTGCCAGCAGTTCCCCTAGCGGGAGATGGTACGAGCAGTACTTC
CDR3 protein: CASSSPSGRWYEQYF

J gene: TRBJ2-7
CDR3 length: 13
clone size: many
V gene: TRBV28
D gene: NA
CDR3 DNA: TGTGCCAGCAGCCGACAGGCACCCTACGAGCAGTACTTC
CDR3 protein: CASSRQAPYEQYF

J gene: TRBJ1-2
CDR3 length: 13
clone size: NA
V gene: TRBV28
D gene: NA
CDR3 DNA: TGTGCCAGCAGTCAACTTGTAGGTACTGGCTACACCTTC
CDR3 protein: CASSQLVGTGYTF

J gene: TRBJ2-1
CDR3 length: 15
clone size: NA
V gene: TRBV11-1
D gene: TRBD2
CDR3 DNA: TGTGCCAGCAGCTTAGCCAGCGGGAACTACAATGAGCAGTTCTTC
CDR3 protein: CASSLASGNYNEQFF

J gene: TRBJ2-7
CDR3 length: 16
clone size: NA
V gene: TRBV2
D gene: TRBD2
CDR3 DNA: TGTGCCAGCAGTGGTAGGGGGGTAGCGGGGTCCTACGAGCAGTACTTC
CDR3 protein: CASSGRGVAGSYEQYF